The 21 T cell receptor beta chains in this list originate from one sample, sequenced in a study of radiation and T cells in renal cell carcinoma. Noted time point: baseline pretreatment blood. Treatment of the sample: 15 Gy SBRT to primary tumor, nephrectomy 4 weeks later. TCRdb's copy holds only in-frame clones and misses some; the assay was immunoSEQ multiplex PCR. The data contain 130,000 or so clones, around four fifths of them singletons. The sample in question was blood, obtained from a patient whose treatment included radiotherapy and nephrectomy. The origin of the receptors is a woman aged 45-65 years with renal cell carcinoma.

This rearrangement joins TRBV4-3 to TRBJ2-5; 7 bases map to TRBD2. There are 16 residues in the CDR3. Germline CDR1 and CDR2: LGHNA and YSLEER. The trim removed 0 bases at V and 7 bases at J, leaving 11 bases unmatched. CDR3 residues: CASSQDFGGTVGTQYF. CDR3 coding DNA: TGCGCCAGCAGCCAAGATTTCGGGGGGACCGTCGGGACCCAGTACTTC.

The chain recombines TRBV6-5 with TRBJ2-7, with 9 bases matching TRBD2. CDR1 is MNHEY and CDR2 is SVGAGI in the germline V gene. This CDR3 contains 13 residues. The V segment lost 8 bases and the J segment 2 bases; nucleotides outside the gene matches: 4. CDR3 loop: CASQASGTYEQYF. CDR3 DNA: TGTGCCAGCCAGGCTAGCGGGACCTACGAGCAGTACTTC.

The chain joins TRBV5-1 to TRBJ2-2; the match to TRBD2 covers 12 bases. The germline V gene encodes CDR1 SGHRS and CDR2 YFSETQ. J lost 7 bases, V lost 2 bases, and 6 bases had no gene match. The CDR3 length is 16 residues. The CDR3 sequence: CASSFLAGGSDGELFF. The CDR3, as DNA: TGCGCCAGCAGCTTCCTAGCGGGGGGGTCCGACGGGGAGCTGTTTTTT.

The chain has TRBV28 and TRBJ1-2; tentative D call: TRBD1 (6 bases). From germline, CDR1 is MDHEN and CDR2 SYDVKM. Trimming took 9 bases from V and 7 from J, leaving 27 bases between them. The length of the CDR3 is 16 residues. The CDR3 DNA follows: TGTGCCAGTATTTCGGGGACACCTGAATTTTGGCTTGGCTACACCTTC. Translating gives CASISGTPEFWLGYTF.

This sequence joins TRBV19 and TRBJ1-4; TRBD1 agrees at 9 bases. Germline CDR1 is LNHDA and CDR2 is SQIVND (reference sequence). The V gene end was trimmed by 4 bases and the J gene end by 5 bases; junction bases not matched to a gene: 5. The CDR3 spans 15 residues. In DNA, the CDR3 is TGTGCCAGTAGTAAGGCCGGGACAGGGAATGAAAAACTGTTTTTT. Translating it yields CASSKAGTGNEKLFF.

The chain carries TRBV30 and TRBJ2-4; D is perhaps TRBD2 (6 bases). Germline-derived CDR1 and CDR2 are GTSNPN and SVGIG (reference sequence). Trimming shortened V by 3 bases and J by 0 bases, and 21 bases separated the two germline ends. This CDR3 is built from 18 residues. CDR3 coding DNA: TGTGCCTGGAGCCTTCGTCAGGGACTTCGTTTAGCCAAAAACATTCAGTACTTC. This codes for CAWSLRQGLRLAKNIQYF. The variable domain in full, with the rest retrieved from reference TRBV30 and TRBJ2-4, is SQTIHQWPATLVQPVGSPLSLECTVEGTSNPNLYWYRQAAGRGLQLLFYSVGIGQISSEVPQNLSASRPQDRQFILSSKKLLLSDSGFYLCAWSLRQGLRLAKNIQYFGAGTRLSVL.

This chain uses TRBV27 with TRBJ1-3, with no clear D. The CDR3 contains 12 residues. The germline V and J ends were trimmed by 8 bases and 7 bases, with 12 bases remaining between them. Looked up from germline, CDR1 is MNHEY and CDR2 is SMNVEV (reference sequence). CDR3: CASPKNSNTIYF. Written as DNA, the CDR3 is TGTGCCAGCCCGAAAAACTCGAACACCATATATTTT.

The CDR3 loop is CASSQEVVNYEQYF. The CDR3 DNA reads as TGTGCCAGCAGCCAGGAGGTCGTAAACTACGAGCAGTACTTC. V is TRBV4-2 and J is TRBJ2-7, with a weak D call TRBD2 (5 bases). The V end lost 3 bases, the J end lost 3 bases, and 12 bases lay between the germline ends. The CDR3 runs 14 residues. The germline gives CDR1 LGHNA, CDR2 YNFKEQ.

The J gene is TRBJ2-7, the V gene TRBV5-1; 11 nucleotides line up with TRBD2. The CDR3 sequence is 14 residues long. The germline V gene has CDR1 SGHRS and CDR2 YFSETQ. With 3 bases clipped from V and 4 bases from J, the junction kept 3 bases outside the gene matches. This CDR3 is CASSSSGRFYEQYF. The DNA for the CDR3 is TGCGCCAGCAGCTCTAGCGGGAGGTTTTACGAGCAGTACTTC.

This chain uses TRBV5-1 with TRBJ2-4, with TRBD1 identical over 8 bases. In germline, CDR1 is SGHRS, CDR2 YFSETQ. J lost 6 bases, V lost 5 bases, and 4 bases had no gene match. The CDR3 loop spans 13 amino acids. The CDR3 region has the DNA TGCGCCAGCAGGGATGGACAGGGAAACATTCAGTACTTC. Translated: CASRDGQGNIQYF.

V is TRBV28 and J is TRBJ2-7; a weak D match, TRBD2 (5 bases). The CDR3 has 13 residues. V lost 2 bases and J lost 6, with 11 bases in between. CDR1 is MDHEN, CDR2 SYDVKM, per germline. The CDR3 protein is CASSLPGRGEQYF. CDR3 sequence (DNA): TGTGCCAGCAGTTTACCGGGAAGAGGCGAGCAGTACTTC.

The chain joins TRBV5-6 to TRBJ1-4, with TRBD1 as a possible D gene (6 bases). V lost 4 bases to trimming and J lost 3 bases, with 16 bases between them. Germline V CDR1 and CDR2: SGHDT, YYEEEE. CDR3 length: 16 residues. In nucleotides, the CDR3 is TGTGCCAGCAGCCCTAGACTGGACAGACCTAATGAAAAACTGTTTTTT. Translation: CASSPRLDRPNEKLFF.

This clone was picked up one time. The CDR3 loop reads CASMGTAGANVLTF. As DNA, the CDR3 is TGCGCCAGCATGGGAACGGCTGGGGCCAACGTCCTGACTTTC. The V and J genes are TRBV4-1 and TRBJ2-6; D not resolved. The CDR3 covers 14 residues. Deletions cut 7 bases from V and 2 bases from J, with 9 bases between. The germline V gene encodes CDR1 MGHRA and CDR2 YSYEKL.

V gene TRBV4-3 combines with J gene TRBJ2-1; D unresolved. Germline CDR1 is LGHNA and CDR2 is YSLEER. CDR3 length: 13 amino acids. V was pared by 0 bases and J by 7 bases, with 7 bases between. The CDR3 reads CASSQDLRNEQFF. In DNA form, the CDR3 reads TGCGCCAGCAGCCAAGATCTTCGGAATGAGCAGTTCTTC.

The rearrangement uses TRBV28 and TRBJ1-2; D not resolved. Germline-derived CDR1 and CDR2 are MDHEN and SYDVKM. V lost 3 bases to trimming and J lost 1 base, with 9 bases between them. The CDR3 length is 14 residues. The CDR3 DNA reads TGTGCCAGCAGTTTTGGAACAGATAACTATGGCTACACCTTC. The encoded protein is CASSFGTDNYGYTF.

The chain is built from TRBV6-5 and TRBJ2-5; D remains unclear. CDR1 MNHEY and CDR2 SVGAGI come from the germline V gene. CDR3 size: 14 residues. The germline V and J ends were trimmed by 11 bases and 0 bases, with 16 bases remaining between them. The CDR3 is CASGRYSNQETQYF. In DNA, the CDR3 is TGTGCCTCCGGACGTTACAGCAACCAAGAGACCCAGTACTTC.

The gene calls are TRBV10-2 and TRBJ2-1, with 12 bases matching TRBD2. In germline, CDR1 is WSHSY, CDR2 SAAADI. V lost 6 bases, J lost 9 bases, and 6 bases stayed unmatched. The CDR3 consists of 14 residues. This chain's CDR3 is CASRIQTSGGEQFF. DNA of the CDR3: TGCGCCAGCAGGATCCAGACTAGCGGGGGTGAGCAGTTCTTC.

This clone is a singleton in its sample. The chain employs TRBV6-4 and TRBJ1-2; 9 bases are a match to TRBD1. CDR1 is MRHNA, CDR2 SNTAGT, per germline. This CDR3 is built from 15 residues. The V gene end was trimmed by 3 bases and the J gene end by 4 bases; junction bases not matched to a gene: 6. The CDR3: CASSEGTGPLYGYTF. The CDR3 DNA is TGTGCCAGCAGTGAAGGGACAGGGCCTCTCTATGGCTACACCTTC.

The chain has TRBV9 and TRBJ2-7, with unresolved D. Germline CDR1 and CDR2: SGDLS and YYNGEE. The CDR3 totals 14 residues. V dropped 0 bases and J dropped 2 bases, with 9 bases sitting between them. As DNA, the CDR3 is TGTGCCAGCAGCGTAGGCGGTCTAGCCTACGAGCAGTACTTC. Protein: CASSVGGLAYEQYF. Drawing the rest from reference TRBV9 and TRBJ2-7, the complete variable domain is DSGVTQTPKHLITATGQRVTLRCSPRSGDLSVYWYQQSLDQGLQFLIQYYNGEERAKGNILERFSAQQFPDLHSELNLSSLELGDSALYFCASSVGGLAYEQYFGPGTRLTVT.

The chain recombines TRBV7-2 with TRBJ1-3; 8 bases match TRBD1. There are 15 residues in the CDR3. Germline V lookup: CDR1 SGHTA, CDR2 FQGNSA. The V segment lost 3 bases and the J segment 4 bases; nucleotides outside the gene matches: 5. Written as DNA, the CDR3 is TGTGCCAGCAGCTTGCGGACAGGGTACGGAAACACCATATATTTT. It codes for CASSLRTGYGNTIYF.

There are a few counts of this clone. This rearrangement joins TRBV6-4 to TRBJ1-2; no clear D gene. With 7 bases removed from V and 6 bases from J, the gap between germline ends came to 12 bases. CDR1 MRHNA and CDR2 SNTAGT come from the germline V gene. This CDR3 region has 12 residues. This chain's CDR3 is CASIPDGDGYTF. Written as DNA, the CDR3 is TGTGCCAGCATCCCCGATGGGGATGGCTACACCTTC.